Shown below are 7 T cell receptor beta chains from a single sample sequenced in a study of T-cell memory formation after mild COVID-19. TCRdb itself ran the 5' RACE reads through MiXCR, one entry per CDR3 protein. The sample contains around 200,000 distinct CDR3 sequences, about a fifth of which appear only once. Sequencing was done on a sample of PBMCs or a T cell subset sorted from them (not recorded which). These receptors were obtained from an adult woman who had mild COVID-19 (a few samples of this study predate the infection). Cell type and time point are not known.

V is TRBV7-9 and J is TRBJ1-1, with D unclear. Trimming pared 5 bases from V and 7 bases from J, leaving 20 bases between. Germline V gives CDR1 SEHNR, CDR2 FQNEAQ (reference sequence). The CDR3 consists of 15 residues. The CDR3 loop reads CASSSPLGSQREAFF. Written as DNA, the CDR3 is TGTGCCAGCAGCAGTCCGCTCGGCAGCCAGCGTGAAGCTTTCTTT.

In this sample, this clonotype turned up a few times. This rearrangement joins TRBV7-6 to TRBJ2-3; 8 bases map to TRBD2. From germline, CDR1 is SGHVS and CDR2 FNYEAQ. Trimming at V came to 4 bases and at J to 4 bases, leaving 10 bases not matched to a gene. CDR3 size: 16 residues. In nucleotides, the CDR3 is TGTGCCAGCAGCTCCCGGGGGGGCCTCGTCGCAGATACGCAGTATTTT. Its translation is CASSSRGGLVADTQYF.

The gene calls are TRBV24-1 and TRBJ2-1, with TRBD2 identical over 9 bases. Losses at the gene ends were 1 base for V and 1 base for J; bases not matched to a gene: 7. Germline assignment: CDR1 KGHDR and CDR2 SFDVKD. This CDR3 spans 18 amino acids. CDR3 sequence reads: CATSDLGASGTSYNEQFF. DNA for the CDR3: TGTGCCACCAGTGATTTAGGCGCTAGCGGGACATCCTACAATGAGCAGTTCTTC.

A word on this clonotype: No conserved phenylalanine or tryptophan ends this CDR3, so it is likely a read error. The chain has TRBV19 and TRBJ2-1; D unresolved. The V gene lost 1 base and the J gene lost 6 bases, with 10 bases spanning the gap. This CDR3 has 14 residues. Germline V gene sequence: CDR1 LNHDA, CDR2 SQIVND (reference sequence). CDR3 region: CASSIVASGNEQFV. In nucleotides, the CDR3 is TGTGCCAGTAGTATAGTTGCGTCAGGCAATGAGCAGTTCGTC.

This clonotype has more than one count but fewer than ten. V usage is TRBV29-1 and J usage is TRBJ2-7; no definite D call. This CDR3 contains 13 residues. Trimming stripped 2 bases from V and 4 bases from J, with 12 bases between. Germline loops: CDR1 SQVTM, CDR2 ANQGSEA. The DNA for the CDR3 is TGCAGCGTTGAATTGGGGTTTGGGTACGAGCAGTACTTC. Translated: CSVELGFGYEQYF.

V is TRBV7-6 and J is TRBJ2-5, with a tentative D call TRBD2 (5 bases). CDR3 length: 14 amino acids. V lost 1 base and J lost 2, with 8 bases in between. The germline CDR1 and CDR2 sequences are SGHVS and FNYEAQ. CDR3 amino acids: CASSLGWEQETQYF. The DNA for the CDR3 is TGTGCCAGCAGCTTAGGGTGGGAGCAAGAGACCCAGTACTTC.

This clonotype appeared a few times. The chain is built from TRBV25-1 and TRBJ2-7; D remains unclear. CDR1 is MGHDK and CDR2 is SYGVNS in the germline V gene. The CDR3 runs to 12 residues. V lost 2 bases and J 4 bases, leaving 6 bases between the germline ends. Here the CDR3 reads CASSERHYEQYF. The CDR3, as DNA: TGTGCCAGCAGTGAAAGACATTACGAGCAGTACTTC.